This is a list of T cell receptor beta chains from one sample in a study of blood T cells in healthy people across ages. Each CDR3 protein gets one entry after TCRdb re-called the 5' RACE reads with MiXCR. The table has over 550,000 distinct CDR3 sequences, approximately 30% seen once. The sequenced material came from blood. The source of these receptors is an elderly woman in good health. Both conserved end residues are part of each CDR3. Each record gives: V gene, D gene, J gene, clone size, CDR3 protein, CDR3 DNA. D genes are given only for firm matches. Clone sizes are given selectively: once, few, many, or a class where the clone is expanded.

TRBV5-1	-	TRBJ1-1	few	CASSPGGQPEAFF	TGCGCCAGCAGCCCTGGGGGGCAGCCTGAAGCTTTCTTT
TRBV3-1	TRBD2	TRBJ2-3	many	CASSQGLAGVLSTDTQYF	TGTGCCAGCAGCCAAGGACTAGCGGGGGTACTGAGCACAGATACGCAGTATTTT
TRBV7-9	TRBD2	TRBJ2-1	many	CASSAGTSNRRYNEQFF	TGTGCCAGCAGCGCCGGGACTAGCAATCGGCGCTACAATGAGCAGTTCTTC
TRBV6-2/TRBV6-3	-	TRBJ2-1	-	CASAVSGGNEQFF	TGTGCCAGCGCAGTTTCTGGAGGGAATGAGCAGTTCTTC
TRBV20-1	TRBD1	TRBJ1-2	many	CRGEGAKGYTF	TGCAGAGGAGAGGGGGCTAAGGGCTACACCTTC
TRBV7-9	TRBD1	TRBJ1-2	many	CASSNTGSGGGYTF	TGTGCCAGCAGCAATACAGGGTCAGGGGGCGGCTACACCTTC
TRBV28	-	TRBJ2-7	-	CASTTNVNEQYF	TGTGCCAGCACTACGAATGTAAACGAGCAGTACTTC
TRBV11-2	TRBD1	TRBJ2-7	-	CASSLSAGGLGRDEQYF	TGTGCCAGCAGCCTAAGTGCAGGGGGCCTGGGTAGGGATGAGCAGTACTTC
TRBV5-1	-	TRBJ2-1	many	CASSFSNEQFF	TGCGCCAGCAGCTTCTCTAATGAGCAGTTCTTC
TRBV7-8	TRBD1	TRBJ1-1	many	CASSLAWTGNTEAFF	TGTGCCAGCAGCTTAGCGTGGACAGGGAACACTGAAGCTTTCTTT
TRBV20-1	TRBD2	TRBJ2-1	few	CSAEDGGSSYNEQFF	TGCAGTGCTGAAGACGGGGGGAGCTCCTACAATGAGCAGTTCTTC
TRBV6-4	-	TRBJ1-1	-	CASSETSNTEAFF	TGTGCCAGCAGTGAAACCAGCAACACTGAAGCTTTCTTT
TRBV6-5	-	TRBJ1-2	many	CASSYSRVGGYTF	TGTGCCAGCAGTTACTCCAGGGTTGGAGGCTACACCTTC